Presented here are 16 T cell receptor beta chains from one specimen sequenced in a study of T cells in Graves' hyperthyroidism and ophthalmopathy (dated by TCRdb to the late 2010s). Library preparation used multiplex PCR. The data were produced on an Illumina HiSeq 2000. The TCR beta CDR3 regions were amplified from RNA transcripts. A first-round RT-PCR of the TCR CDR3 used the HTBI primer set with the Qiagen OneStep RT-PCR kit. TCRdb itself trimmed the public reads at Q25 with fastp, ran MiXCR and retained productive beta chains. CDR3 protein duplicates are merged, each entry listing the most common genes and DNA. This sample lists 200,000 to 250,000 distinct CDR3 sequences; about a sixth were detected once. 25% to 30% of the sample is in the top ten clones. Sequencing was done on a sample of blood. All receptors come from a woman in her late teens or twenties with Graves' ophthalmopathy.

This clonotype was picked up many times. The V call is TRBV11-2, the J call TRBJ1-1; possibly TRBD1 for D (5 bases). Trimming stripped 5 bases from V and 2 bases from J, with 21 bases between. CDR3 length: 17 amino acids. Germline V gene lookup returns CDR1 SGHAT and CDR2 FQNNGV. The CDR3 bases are TGTGCCAGCAGCAACGTTGAATTGCGTAGGGGTAACACTGAAGCTTTCTTT. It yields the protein CASSNVELRRGNTEAFF.

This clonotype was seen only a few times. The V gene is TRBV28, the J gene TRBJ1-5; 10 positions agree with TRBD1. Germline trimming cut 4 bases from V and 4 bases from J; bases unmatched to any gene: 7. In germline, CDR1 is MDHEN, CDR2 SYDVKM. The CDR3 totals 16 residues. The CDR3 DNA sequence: TGTGCCAGCAGTTCTCTCGGGACAGGGGAAAATCAGCCCCAGCATTTT. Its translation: CASSSLGTGENQPQHF.

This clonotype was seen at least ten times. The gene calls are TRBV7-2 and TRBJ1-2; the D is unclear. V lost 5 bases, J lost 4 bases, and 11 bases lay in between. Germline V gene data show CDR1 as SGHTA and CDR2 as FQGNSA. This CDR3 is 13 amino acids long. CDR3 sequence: CASSPVDGYGYTF. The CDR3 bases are TGTGCCAGCAGCCCCGTGGACGGCTATGGCTACACCTTC. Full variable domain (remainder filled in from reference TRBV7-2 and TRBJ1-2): GAGVSQSPSNKVTEKGKDVELRCDPISGHTALYWYRQSLGQGLEFLIYFQGNSAPDKSGLPSDRFSAERTGGSVSTLTIQRTQQEDSAVYLCASSPVDGYGYTFGSGTRLTVV.

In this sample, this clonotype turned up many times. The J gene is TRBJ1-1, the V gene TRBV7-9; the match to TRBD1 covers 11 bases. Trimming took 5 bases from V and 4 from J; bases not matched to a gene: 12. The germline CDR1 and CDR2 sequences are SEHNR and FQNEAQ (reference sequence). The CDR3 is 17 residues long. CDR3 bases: TGTGCCAGCAGCGCCGGGACAGGGGGAGCCTCCGGCACTGAAGCTTTCTTT. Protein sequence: CASSAGTGGASGTEAFF.

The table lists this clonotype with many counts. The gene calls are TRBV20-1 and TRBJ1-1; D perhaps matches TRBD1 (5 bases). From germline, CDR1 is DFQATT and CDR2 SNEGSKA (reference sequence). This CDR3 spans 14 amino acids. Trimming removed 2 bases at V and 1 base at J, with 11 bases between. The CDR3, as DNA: TGCAGTGCTAGATTAGCAGGGAGGAACACTGAAGCTTTCTTT. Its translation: CSARLAGRNTEAFF.

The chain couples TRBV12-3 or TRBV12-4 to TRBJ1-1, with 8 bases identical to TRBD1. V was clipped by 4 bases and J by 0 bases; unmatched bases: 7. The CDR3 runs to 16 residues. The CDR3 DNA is TGTGCCAGCAGTTCCTCGACAGGGGCCCTGAACACTGAAGCTTTCTTT. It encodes CASSSSTGALNTEAFF.

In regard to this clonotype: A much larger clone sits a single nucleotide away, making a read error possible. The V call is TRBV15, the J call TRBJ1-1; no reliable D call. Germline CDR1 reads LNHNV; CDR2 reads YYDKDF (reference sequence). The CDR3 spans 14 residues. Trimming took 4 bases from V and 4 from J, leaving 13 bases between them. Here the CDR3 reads CATSMRTPSTEAFF. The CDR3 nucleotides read TGTGCCACCAGCATGAGGACGCCTAGCACTGAAGCTTTCTTT.

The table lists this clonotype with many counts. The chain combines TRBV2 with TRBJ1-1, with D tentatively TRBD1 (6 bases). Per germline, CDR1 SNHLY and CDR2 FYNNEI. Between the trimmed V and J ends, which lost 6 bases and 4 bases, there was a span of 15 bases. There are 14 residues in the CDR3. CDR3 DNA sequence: TGTGCCAGCAGGTGGGGCGAGGGGGTCACTGAAGCTTTCTTT. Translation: CASRWGEGVTEAFF.

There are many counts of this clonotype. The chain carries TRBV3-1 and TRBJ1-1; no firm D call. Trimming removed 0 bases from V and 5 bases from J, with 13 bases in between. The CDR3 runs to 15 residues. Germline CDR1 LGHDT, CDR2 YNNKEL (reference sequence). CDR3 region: CASSQDFRQRTEAFF. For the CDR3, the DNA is TGTGCCAGCAGCCAAGATTTCAGGCAGAGGACTGAAGCTTTCTTT.

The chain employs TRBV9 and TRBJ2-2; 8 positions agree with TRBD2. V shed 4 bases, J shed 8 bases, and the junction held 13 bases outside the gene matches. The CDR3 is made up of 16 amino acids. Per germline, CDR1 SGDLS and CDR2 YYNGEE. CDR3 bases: TGTGCCAGCAGCCCCTACCGGGGGGGCGACCTTGGGGAGCTGTTTTTT. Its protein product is CASSPYRGGDLGELFF.

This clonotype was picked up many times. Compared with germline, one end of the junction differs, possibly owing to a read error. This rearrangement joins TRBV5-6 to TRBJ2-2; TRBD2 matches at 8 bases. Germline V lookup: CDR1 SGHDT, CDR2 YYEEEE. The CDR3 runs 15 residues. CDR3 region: CASSRLTSDTGELFF. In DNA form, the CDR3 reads TGTGCCAGCAGCCGCTTGACTAGCGACACCGGGGAGCTGTTTTTC. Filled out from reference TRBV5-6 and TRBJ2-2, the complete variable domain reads DAGVTQSPTHLIKTRGQQVTLRCSPKSGHDTVSWYQQALGQGPQFIFQYYEEEERQRGNFPDRFSGHQFPNYSSELNVNALLLGDSALYLCASSRLTSDTGELFFGEGSRLTVL.

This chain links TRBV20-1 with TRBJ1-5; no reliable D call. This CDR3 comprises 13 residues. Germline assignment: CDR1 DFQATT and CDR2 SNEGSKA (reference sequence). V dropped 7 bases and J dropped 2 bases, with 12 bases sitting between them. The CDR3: CSGRGGGNQPQHF. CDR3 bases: TGCAGTGGCAGAGGCGGTGGCAATCAGCCCCAGCATTTT.

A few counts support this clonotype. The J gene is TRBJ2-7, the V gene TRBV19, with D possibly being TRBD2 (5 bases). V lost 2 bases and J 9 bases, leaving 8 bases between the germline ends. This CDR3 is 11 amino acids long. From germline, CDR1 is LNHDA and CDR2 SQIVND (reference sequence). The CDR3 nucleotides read TGTGCCAGTAGTATAAGCAGCGGGCAGTACTTC. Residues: CASSISSGQYF.

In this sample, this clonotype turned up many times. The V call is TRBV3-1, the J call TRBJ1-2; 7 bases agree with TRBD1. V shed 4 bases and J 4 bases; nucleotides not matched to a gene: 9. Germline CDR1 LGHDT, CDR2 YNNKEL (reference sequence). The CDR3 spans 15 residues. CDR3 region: CASSPRGGGGYGYTF. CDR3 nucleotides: TGTGCCAGCAGCCCCAGAGGGGGCGGAGGCTATGGCTACACCTTC.

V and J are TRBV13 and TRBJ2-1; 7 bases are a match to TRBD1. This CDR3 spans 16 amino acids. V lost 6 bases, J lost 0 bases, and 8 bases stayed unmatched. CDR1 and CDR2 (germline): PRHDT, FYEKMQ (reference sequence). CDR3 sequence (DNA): TGTGCCAGCAGGGACCGGGGACAGTCCTCCTACAATGAGCAGTTCTTC. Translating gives CASRDRGQSSYNEQFF.

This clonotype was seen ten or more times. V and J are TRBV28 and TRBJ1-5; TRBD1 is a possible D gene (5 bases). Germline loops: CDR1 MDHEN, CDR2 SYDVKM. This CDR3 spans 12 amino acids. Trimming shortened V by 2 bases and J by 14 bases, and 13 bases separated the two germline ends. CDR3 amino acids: CASSLGAGMEHF. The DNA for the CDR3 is TGTGCCAGCAGTTTAGGGGCCGGGATGGAGCATTTT.